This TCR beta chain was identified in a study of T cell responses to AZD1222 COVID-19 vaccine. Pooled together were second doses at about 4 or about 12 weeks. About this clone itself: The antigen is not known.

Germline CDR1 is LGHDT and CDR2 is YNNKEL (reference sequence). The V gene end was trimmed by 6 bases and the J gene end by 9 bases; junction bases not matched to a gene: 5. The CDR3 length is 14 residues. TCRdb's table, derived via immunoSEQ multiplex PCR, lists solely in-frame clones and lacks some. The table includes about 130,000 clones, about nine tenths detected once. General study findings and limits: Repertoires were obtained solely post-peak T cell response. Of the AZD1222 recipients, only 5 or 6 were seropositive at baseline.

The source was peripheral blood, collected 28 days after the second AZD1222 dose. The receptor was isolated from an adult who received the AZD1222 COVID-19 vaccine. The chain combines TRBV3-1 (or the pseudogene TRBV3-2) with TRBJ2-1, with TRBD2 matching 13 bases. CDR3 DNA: TGTGCCAGCAGTCCGGGACTAGCGGGATTTGAGCAGTTCTTC. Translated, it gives CASSPGLAGFEQFF.